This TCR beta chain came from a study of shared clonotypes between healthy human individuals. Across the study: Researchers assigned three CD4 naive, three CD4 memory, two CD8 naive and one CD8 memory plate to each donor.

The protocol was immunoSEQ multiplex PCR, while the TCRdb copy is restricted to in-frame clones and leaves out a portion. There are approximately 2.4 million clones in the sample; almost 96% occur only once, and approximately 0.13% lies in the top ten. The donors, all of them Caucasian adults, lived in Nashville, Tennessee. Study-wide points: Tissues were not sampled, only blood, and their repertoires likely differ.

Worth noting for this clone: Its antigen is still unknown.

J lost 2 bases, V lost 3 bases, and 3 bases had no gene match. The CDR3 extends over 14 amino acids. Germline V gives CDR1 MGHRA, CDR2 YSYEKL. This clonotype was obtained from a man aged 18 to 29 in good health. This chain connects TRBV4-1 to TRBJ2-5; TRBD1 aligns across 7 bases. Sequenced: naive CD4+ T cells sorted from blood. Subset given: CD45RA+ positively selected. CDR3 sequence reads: CASSHTGQQETQYF. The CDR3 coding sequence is TGCGCCAGCAGCCACACGGGACAGCAAGAGACCCAGTACTTC.